The T cell receptor beta chain described here comes from a study of cytomegalovirus exposure and HLA in healthy donors. The PCR was carried out with 60 Vbeta primers and 13 Jbeta primers. Profiling relied on immunoSEQ multiplex PCR, and the TCRdb table lists in-frame clones only, not all of them. The sample includes 130,000 or so clones, 70% to 80% of them seen just once. Whole-study results and caveats: Many donors carried some public TCRs, although rarity characterized most TCR sequences.

The CDR3 length is 15 residues. Germline V gene data show CDR1 as MDHEN and CDR2 as SYDVKM. The V and J ends lost 6 bases and 0 bases respectively, with 12 bases between them. This clone was detected only a few times. The antigen remains undetermined. The rearrangement uses TRBV28 and TRBJ2-1; D may be TRBD1 (6 bases). The TCR was taken from a woman aged 55-70 years in good health and CMV-seronegative. Sequencing used PBMCs. CDR3 nucleotide sequence: TGTGCCAGCAGGGAAGACAGGAGCTCCTACAATGAGCAGTTCTTC. Encoded protein: CASREDRSSYNEQFF.